The following is a T cell receptor beta chain sequence with its context. Its antigen remains unidentified. The record originates from a study of beta chain features in type 1 diabetes. General study results and limits: TCRB CDR3s were moderately but significantly shorter in Type 1 diabetes patients in all four CD4+ subsets.

The germline V gene encodes CDR1 MNHEY and CDR2 SMNVEV (reference sequence). The CDR3 is 13 residues long. V shed 8 bases, J shed 3 bases, and the junction held 3 bases outside the gene matches. Isolated RNA was reverse transcribed in full, so expressed TCRB transcripts were sequenced. Sequencing was performed with immunoSEQ multiplex PCR; in TCRdb, only in-frame clones are kept and a portion is missing. The data show some 330,000 clones, about 12% seen once. The chain carries TRBV27 and TRBJ2-7, with TRBD2 matching 11 bases. This receptor was identified in a woman in her late teens or twenties with type 1 diabetes. The sequenced sample consisted of naive CD4+ T cells from blood. In DNA, the CDR3 is TGTGCCAGCCGACTAGCGGGAAACTACGAGCAGTACTTC. Protein sequence: CASRLAGNYEQYF.